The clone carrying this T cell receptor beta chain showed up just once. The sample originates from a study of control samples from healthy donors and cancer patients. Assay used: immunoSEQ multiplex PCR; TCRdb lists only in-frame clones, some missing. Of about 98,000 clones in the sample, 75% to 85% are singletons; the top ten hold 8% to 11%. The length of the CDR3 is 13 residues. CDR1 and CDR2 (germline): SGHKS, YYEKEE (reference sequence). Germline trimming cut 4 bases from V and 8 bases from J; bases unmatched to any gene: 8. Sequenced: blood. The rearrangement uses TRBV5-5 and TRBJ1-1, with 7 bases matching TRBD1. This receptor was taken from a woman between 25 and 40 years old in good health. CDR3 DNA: TGTGCCAGCAGCCCGTCCCAGGACAGGGAAGCTTTCTTT. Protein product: CASSPSQDREAFF. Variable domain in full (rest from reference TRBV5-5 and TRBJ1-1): DAGVTQSPTHLIKTRGQQVTLRCSPISGHKSVSWYQQVLGQGPQFIFQYYEKEERGRGNFPDRFSARQFPNYSSELNVNALLLGDSALYLCASSPSQDREAFFGQGTRLTVV.